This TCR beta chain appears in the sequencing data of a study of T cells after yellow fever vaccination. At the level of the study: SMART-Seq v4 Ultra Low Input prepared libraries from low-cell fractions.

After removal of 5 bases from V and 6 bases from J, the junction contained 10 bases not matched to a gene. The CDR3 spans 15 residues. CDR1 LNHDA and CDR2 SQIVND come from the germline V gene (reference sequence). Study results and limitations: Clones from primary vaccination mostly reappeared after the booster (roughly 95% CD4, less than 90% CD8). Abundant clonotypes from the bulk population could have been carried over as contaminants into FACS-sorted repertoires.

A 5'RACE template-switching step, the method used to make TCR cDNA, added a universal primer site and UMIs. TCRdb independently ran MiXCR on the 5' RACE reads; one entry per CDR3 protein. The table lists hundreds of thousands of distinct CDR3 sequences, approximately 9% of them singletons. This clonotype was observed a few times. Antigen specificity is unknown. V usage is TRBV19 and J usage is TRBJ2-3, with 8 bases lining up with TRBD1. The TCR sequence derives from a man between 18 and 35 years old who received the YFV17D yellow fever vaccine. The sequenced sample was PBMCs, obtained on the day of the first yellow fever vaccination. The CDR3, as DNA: TGTGCCAGTAGTTCCCGCGGACAGGGCGGGGATACGCAGTATTTT. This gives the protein CASSSRGQGGDTQYF.